The present T cell receptor (beta chain) was sequenced within a study of identical twins. TCRdb re-called the 5' RACE reads through MiXCR, storing one row per CDR3 protein. The repertoire includes a few hundred thousand distinct CDR3 sequences, 7.5% to 10% of them detected once, and around 3.2% sits in the top ten. Trimming removed 4 bases at V and 4 bases at J, with 14 bases between. From germline, CDR1 is DFQATT and CDR2 SNEGSKA (reference sequence). CDR3 length: 14 amino acids. General study points: Surplus twin overlap in beta out-of-frame sequences was less pronounced.

Everyone who donated was a healthy Caucasian. Regarding this clonotype: The target antigen is unknown.

The data also belong to a second study, concerning yellow fever vaccine responses in identical twins.

The rearrangement links TRBV20-1 to TRBJ1-5; possibly TRBD1 for D (5 bases). The specimen was PBMCs. The receptor was isolated from a woman younger than 30 in good health. The CDR3 nucleotides are TGCAGTGCTATGGGGCAGGGAGTAAATCAGCCCCAGCATTTT. Its translation: CSAMGQGVNQPQHF.